These T cell receptor beta chains were read from a single sample in a study of PD-1 blockade in mismatch repair-deficient tumors. Some clones are missing from TCRdb's copy, which holds only in-frame ones; the method was immunoSEQ multiplex PCR. The sample lists some 130,000 clones; 85% to 90% were seen once. This specimen consisted of peripheral blood, obtained 70 to 72 weeks after starting pembrolizumab. These receptors were obtained from an adult with mismatch repair-deficient cancer. Both conserved end residues are part of each CDR3. The order of the fields is clone size, J gene, CDR3 length, V gene, D gene, CDR3 DNA, CDR3 protein. A D gene is named only where the DNA matches it firmly. The size of a clone is reported for some rows only, either as once, few or many, or as a class for expanded clones.

- | TRBJ2-7 | 15 | TRBV5-1 | - | TGCGCCAGCAGCTTGGCTGTTCAGGGCGTTCACGAGCAGTACTTC | CASSLAVQGVHEQYF
- | TRBJ2-5 | 12 | TRBV5-4 | - | TGTGCCAGCAGCGGGAACCAAGAGACCCAGTACTTC | CASSGNQETQYF
- | TRBJ2-1 | 13 | TRBV5-6 | - | TGTGCCAGCCATGTTGCCAGTTACAATGAGCAGTTCTTC | CASHVASYNEQFF
- | TRBJ2-6 | 19 | TRBV27 | - | TGTGCCAGCAGTACCAAAATGGGGCGGGGAGACTCTGGGGCCAACGTCCTGACTTTC | CASSTKMGRGDSGANVLTF
- | TRBJ1-3 | 17 | TRBV7-9 | TRBD1 | TGTGCCAGCAGCTTTTCAGGGGGCTGGAGCTCTGGAAACACCATATATTTT | CASSFSGGWSSGNTIYF
- | TRBJ2-2 | 16 | TRBV4-2 | - | TGTGCCAGCAGCCAAGCGGGAGTGGGAAACACCGGGGAGCTGTTTTTT | CASSQAGVGNTGELFF
- | TRBJ1-1 | 14 | TRBV2 | - | TGTGCCAGCAAAGGAGGGACTATGAACACTGAAGCTTTCTTT | CASKGGTMNTEAFF
once | TRBJ1-2 | 15 | TRBV27 | TRBD1 | TGTGCCAGCAGTCGACTCCGGGACAGGGTTAATGGCTACACCTTC | CASSRLRDRVNGYTF
- | TRBJ2-1 | 18 | TRBV4-1 | TRBD2 | TGCGCCAGCAGCCAAGATACACTCCGAGCTAGCGGGAGTAATGAGCAGTTCTTC | CASSQDTLRASGSNEQFF
- | TRBJ2-3 | 16 | TRBV10-1 | - | TGCGCCAGCAGTGAGGGGACCTACCGGGGGACAGATACGCAGTATTTT | CASSEGTYRGTDTQYF
- | TRBJ2-7 | 15 | TRBV7-9 | TRBD2 | TGTGCCAGCAGCGGCGGGACTAGCGGCTTCTACGAGCAGTACTTC | CASSGGTSGFYEQYF
- | TRBJ2-7 | 14 | TRBV30 | - | TGTGCCTGGGCCCAGGAGGGGGGTCTCTACGAGCAGTACTTC | CAWAQEGGLYEQYF
- | TRBJ2-7 | 15 | TRBV2 | - | TGTGCCAGCAGTGAATGGCGGGGAATCTCCTACGAGCAGTACTTC | CASSEWRGISYEQYF
- | TRBJ2-1 | 13 | TRBV5-6 | TRBD1 | TGTGCCAGCATCTGGAGGACAGGGGGCGAGCAGTTCTTC | CASIWRTGGEQFF
- | TRBJ1-3 | 15 | TRBV30 | TRBD1 | TGTGCCTGGAGTTCCCGGGACAGGGCTGGAAACACCATATATTTT | CAWSSRDRAGNTIYF
- | TRBJ1-3 | 16 | TRBV9 | - | TGTGCCAGCACCCCAGGGGACGGGAACTCTGGAAACACCATATATTTT | CASTPGDGNSGNTIYF
- | TRBJ2-5 | 15 | TRBV5-4 | - | TGTGCCAGCAGCTTCTGGCACAGGGTCCAAGAGACCCAGTACTTC | CASSFWHRVQETQYF
- | TRBJ2-3 | 14 | TRBV7-9 | - | TGTGCCAGCAGCCCCGAAGACTTTCAAGATACGCAGTATTTT | CASSPEDFQDTQYF
- | TRBJ2-5 | 14 | TRBV5-1 | - | TGCGCCAGCAGCAAGGTGTTAATACAAGAGACCCAGTACTTC | CASSKVLIQETQYF
- | TRBJ1-5 | 14 | TRBV28 | TRBD1 | TGTGCCAGCAGTTTGGACAGGGAGGTCCAGCCCCAGCATTTT | CASSLDREVQPQHF
- | TRBJ2-7 | 14 | TRBV7-6 | - | TGTGCCAGCAGCTGGACGGGGGCAGGATACGAGCAGTACTTC | CASSWTGAGYEQYF
- | TRBJ2-1 | 15 | TRBV5-4 | - | TGTGCCAGCAGCTTGCTCACTGACTCCTACAATGAGCAGTTCTTC | CASSLLTDSYNEQFF
- | TRBJ2-1 | 16 | TRBV7-9 | TRBD2 | TGTGCCAGCAGCCATCCTCGAGGACTAGGTTTCAATGAGCAGTTCTTC | CASSHPRGLGFNEQFF
once | TRBJ1-2 | 13 | TRBV30 | - | TGTGCCTGCTGCCTGCCGCCGGACTATGGCTACACCTTC | CACCLPPDYGYTF
- | TRBJ2-7 | 14 | TRBV30 | - | TGTGCCTGGAAAGCCCAGGGGTCACCCTACGAGCAGTACTTC | CAWKAQGSPYEQYF
- | TRBJ2-1 | 15 | TRBV11-1 | TRBD1 | TGTGCCAGCAGCTACGCGGACAGGGGCAACAATGAGCAGTTCTTC | CASSYADRGNNEQFF
- | TRBJ1-2 | 15 | TRBV4-2 | - | TGTGCCAGCAGCCAAGATCTGGGCAGTCGCTATGGCTACACCTTC | CASSQDLGSRYGYTF
- | TRBJ1-5 | 16 | TRBV5-5 | - | TGTGCCAGCAGCTTGCGGGTTGGGGGATCCCATCAGCCCCAGCATTTT | CASSLRVGGSHQPQHF
- | TRBJ2-6 | 12 | TRBV30 | - | TGTGCCTTCTACCCTAGGGCCAACGTCCTGACTTTC | CAFYPRANVLTF
- | TRBJ1-2 | 15 | TRBV7-9 | - | TGTGCCAGCAGCCCAGATGTGGGACGGAGATATGGCTACACCTTC | CASSPDVGRRYGYTF